Each of the 9 T cell receptor beta chains below was sequenced from the same sample in a study of shared T cell receptors in the human thymus. TCRdb's table, derived via immunoSEQ multiplex PCR, lists solely in-frame clones and lacks some. The data contain some 720,000 clones, approximately 88% of them singletons. These data are also associated with another study on human thymus T cells.

The sequenced sample consisted of thymocytes. These receptors were obtained from a boy less than two years old with a congenital heart defect.

The gene calls are TRBV7-9 and TRBJ1-1; D remains ambiguous. Germline CDR1 and CDR2: SEHNR and FQNEAQ (reference sequence). Between the trimmed V and J ends, which lost 0 bases and 6 bases, there was a span of 5 bases. This CDR3 contains 12 residues. The CDR3 is CASSLAGAEAFF. CDR3 DNA sequence: TGTGCCAGCAGCTTAGCGGGCGCTGAAGCTTTCTTT.

The gene calls are TRBV6-5 and TRBJ2-7, with D perhaps TRBD1 (6 bases). V gave up 0 bases and J gave up 7 bases, with 19 bases separating them. Looked up from germline, CDR1 is MNHEY and CDR2 is SVGAGI. There are 16 residues in the CDR3. The CDR3 bases are TGTGCCAGCAGTTACTCGAAGGAGGCAGGGGCTGGGGAGCAGTACTTC. This sequence encodes CASSYSKEAGAGEQYF.

In this sample, this clone turned up a few times. The chain recombines TRBV29-1 with TRBJ2-3, with 8 nucleotides matching TRBD2. The CDR3 consists of 16 residues. The junction had 11 bases not matched to a gene; V was cut back by 5 bases and J by 1 base. CDR1 and CDR2 (germline): SQVTM, ANQGSEA. CDR3 DNA sequence: TGCAGCGTTACCCCGGGCTGGCGGGAGGGCACAGATACGCAGTATTTT. It is translated as CSVTPGWREGTDTQYF.

The chain combines TRBV5-8 with TRBJ2-7; the D is unclear. Germline CDR1 SGHTS, CDR2 YDEGEE. CDR3 length: 10 amino acids. The germline V and J ends were trimmed by 7 bases and 9 bases, with 11 bases remaining between them. CDR3 protein: CASQVFWQYF. Here the CDR3 DNA reads TGTGCCAGCCAGGTATTTTGGCAGTACTTC.

V and J are TRBV4-3 and TRBJ2-1; the D is unclear. Deletions cut 4 bases from V and 9 bases from J, with 10 bases between. The CDR3 consists of 12 residues. The germline V gene has CDR1 LGHNA and CDR2 YSLEER. Here the CDR3 reads CASSPTFGEQFF. CDR3 nucleotide sequence: TGCGCCAGCAGCCCTACCTTCGGTGAGCAGTTCTTC.

V is TRBV30 and J is TRBJ2-7; perhaps TRBD1 as D (5 bases). Germline CDR1 and CDR2: GTSNPN and SVGIG (reference sequence). The V end was cut by 3 bases, the J end by 6 bases, with 9 bases between. The length of the CDR3 is 11 residues. The CDR3 protein is CAWRQVGEQYF. CDR3 coding DNA: TGTGCCTGGAGACAGGTCGGCGAGCAGTACTTC.

The chain recombines TRBV21-1 with TRBJ2-5; the table's D call of TRBD2 was not tested on the DNA. TRBV21-1 is a pseudogene locus. The CDR3 length is 13 residues. This CDR3 reads CASSKAGGETQYF. As DNA, the CDR3 is TGTGCCAGCAGCAAAGCGGGAGGGGAGACCCAGTACTTC.

The genes are TRBV28 and TRBJ2-3; D is perhaps TRBD1 (6 bases). The V gene lost 6 bases and the J gene lost 5 bases, with 15 bases spanning the gap. Germline assignment: CDR1 MDHEN and CDR2 SYDVKM. The CDR3 contains 14 residues. The CDR3 bases are TGTGCCAGCAGCTCTTCCAGGGGAGAAGATACGCAGTATTTT. Translating it yields CASSSSRGEDTQYF.

The V gene is TRBV25-1, the J gene TRBJ2-7; the match to TRBD2 covers 7 bases. The germline CDR1 and CDR2 sequences are MGHDK and SYGVNS. The CDR3 runs 14 residues. V was clipped by 5 bases and J by 3 bases; unmatched bases: 7. The CDR3 loop is CASSSAGGGYEQYF. CDR3 bases: TGTGCCAGCAGTTCAGCGGGCGGGGGCTACGAGCAGTACTTC.